One sample yielded the 20 T cell receptor beta chains listed below, sequenced in a study of blood T cell repertoires in COVID-19. Sequencing used immunoSEQ multiplex PCR; TCRdb keeps in-frame clones, though not all of them. The table shows some 150,000 clones, with 80% to 90% occurring only once. Sequencing was performed on peripheral blood. All receptors derive from a man aged 35-49 years with acute or convalescent COVID-19.

This chain connects TRBV7-2 to TRBJ2-3, with D tentatively TRBD1 (6 bases). Per germline, CDR1 SGHTA and CDR2 FQGNSA. V lost 2 bases and J lost 0, with 15 bases in between. The CDR3 extends over 17 amino acids. The chain's CDR3 is CASSLRIQGLSTDTQYF. The CDR3 DNA reads TGTGCCAGCAGCTTAAGGATACAGGGTCTTAGCACAGATACGCAGTATTTT. The full variable domain, in which reference TRBV7-2 and TRBJ2-3 provide the parts outside the CDR3, is GAGVSQSPSNKVTEKGKDVELRCDPISGHTALYWYRQSLGQGLEFLIYFQGNSAPDKSGLPSDRFSAERTGGSVSTLTIQRTQQEDSAVYLCASSLRIQGLSTDTQYFGPGTRLTVL.

The rearrangement uses TRBV28 and TRBJ2-7, with TRBD1 matching 7 bases. The CDR3 loop spans 14 amino acids. Germline V gene lookup returns CDR1 MDHEN and CDR2 SYDVKM. V dropped 5 bases and J dropped 5; count of bases not matched to a gene: 9. CDR3 protein: CASSGPRGGNEQYF. CDR3 sequence (DNA): TGTGCCAGCAGTGGTCCACGAGGGGGCAACGAGCAGTACTTC.

The V gene is TRBV27, the J gene TRBJ1-2, with D possibly matching TRBD1 (6 bases). The germline V and J ends were trimmed by 0 bases and 8 bases, with 16 bases remaining between them. Germline CDR1 MNHEY, CDR2 SMNVEV (reference sequence). The CDR3 has 15 amino acids. The CDR3 DNA reads as TGTGCCAGCAGTTTATCGGCACAGGGTGTGAGCGGCTACACCTTC. This sequence encodes CASSLSAQGVSGYTF.

This chain links TRBV28 with TRBJ1-2; D is perhaps TRBD1 (6 bases). This CDR3 comprises 15 residues. From germline, CDR1 is MDHEN and CDR2 SYDVKM. Trimming left V 5 bases short and J 4 bases short, with 17 bases between. CDR3 sequence reads: CASSIDRLFFYGYTF. The CDR3 DNA sequence: TGTGCCAGCAGTATAGACAGGTTGTTTTTCTATGGCTACACCTTC.

The J gene is TRBJ2-2, the V gene TRBV19, with D hard to call. The V gene's germline CDR1 is LNHDA and CDR2 SQIVND (reference sequence). Trimming cost V 5 bases and J 4 bases, with 11 bases left between them. The CDR3 contains 14 residues. The CDR3 bases are TGTGCCAGTAGTTACATCCTAGGCACCGGGGAGCTGTTTTTT. Translating gives CASSYILGTGELFF.

The chain carries TRBV9 and TRBJ1-4; 9 bases fit TRBD1. V was pared by 2 bases and J by 8 bases, with 7 bases of the junction left unmatched. CDR1 is SGDLS and CDR2 is YYNGEE in the germline V gene. The CDR3 loop spans 15 amino acids. CDR3: CASSVSGTGTEKLFF. CDR3 coding DNA: TGTGCCAGCAGCGTCTCCGGGACAGGGACCGAAAAACTGTTTTTT.

The genes are TRBV18 and TRBJ1-1; TRBD1 matches 8 bases. This CDR3 has 12 residues. CDR1 KGHSH and CDR2 LQKENI come from the germline V gene. V lost 5 bases to trimming and J lost 9 bases; unmatched junction nucleotides: 5. The CDR3 protein is CASSSDRAKAFF. The CDR3 region has the DNA TGTGCCAGCTCATCGGACAGGGCCAAAGCTTTCTTT.

The V call is TRBV2, the J call TRBJ1-2, with 9 bases fitting TRBD1. The CDR3 covers 15 residues. CDR1 and CDR2 from the germline V gene are SNHLY and FYNNEI. After removal of 3 bases from V and 5 bases from J, the junction contained 7 bases not matched to a gene. This chain's CDR3 is CASSDKQGALYGYTF. CDR3 DNA: TGTGCCAGCAGTGATAAACAGGGGGCCCTTTATGGCTACACCTTC.

The rearrangement uses TRBV18 and TRBJ1-1, with 11 bases that match TRBD1. Germline values: CDR1 KGHSH, CDR2 LQKENI. CDR3 length equals 15 residues. The J segment lost 4 bases and the V segment lost 5 bases, leaving 6 bases of the junction unmatched. CDR3 DNA: TGTGCCAGCTCATTGGGACAGGGGGGTACCACTGAAGCTTTCTTT. Residues: CASSLGQGGTTEAFF. The whole variable domain, filled in from reference TRBV18 and TRBJ1-1, reads NAGVMQNPRHLVRRRGQEARLRCSPMKGHSHVYWYRQLPEEGLKFMVYLQKENIIDESGMPKERFSAEFPKEGPSILRIQQVVRGDSAAYFCASSLGQGGTTEAFFGQGTRLTVV.

The chain links TRBV2 to TRBJ2-7; tentatively, D is TRBD2 (5 bases). Per germline, CDR1 SNHLY and CDR2 FYNNEI. The CDR3 totals 13 residues. V lost 6 bases and J 2 bases, leaving 11 bases between the germline ends. The CDR3 loop reads CASRGDGTYEQYF. CDR3 DNA sequence: TGTGCCAGCAGAGGCGACGGGACCTACGAGCAGTACTTC.

This clone was seen only once. The chain carries TRBV19 and TRBJ2-3; 9 bases line up with TRBD1. From germline, CDR1 is LNHDA and CDR2 SQIVND (reference sequence). Unmatched junction bases numbered 6, after V lost 8 bases and J lost 6 bases. This CDR3 is 13 amino acids long. For the CDR3, the DNA is TGTGCCAGTTTAGGACAGGGGAGGGATACGCAGTATTTT. Its translation: CASLGQGRDTQYF.

The chain has TRBV3-1 (or the pseudogene TRBV3-2) and TRBJ2-2; tentatively, D is TRBD2 (5 bases). The CDR3 extends over 14 amino acids. V shed 4 bases and J shed 3 bases, with 9 bases lying between them. From germline, CDR1 is LGHDT and CDR2 YNNKEL (reference sequence). CDR3 nucleotide sequence: TGTGCCAGCAGCCTCAGAGGGCACACCGGGGAGCTGTTTTTT. Translated: CASSLRGHTGELFF.

V usage is TRBV10-1 and J usage is TRBJ2-4, with D possibly matching TRBD1 (5 bases). V was shortened by 0 bases and J by 7 bases, with 16 bases between the two germline ends. Germline V gene lookup returns CDR1 WNHNN and CDR2 SYGVQD (reference sequence). This CDR3 spans 16 amino acids. CDR3 in amino acids: CASSESTQGQGNIQYF. In nucleotides, the CDR3 is TGCGCCAGCAGTGAGTCGACTCAGGGCCAAGGGAACATTCAGTACTTC.

The chain combines TRBV10-2 with TRBJ2-3; D remains ambiguous. Germline CDR1 WSHSY, CDR2 SAAADI. V gave up 11 bases and J gave up 1 base, with 13 bases separating them. CDR3 size: 13 residues. The CDR3 DNA is TGCGCCGCCAGGTGGTTTGGCACAGATACGCAGTATTTT. Translated, it gives CAARWFGTDTQYF.

The chain combines TRBV19 with TRBJ1-3; 7 nucleotides agree with TRBD1. Germline CDR1 reads LNHDA; CDR2 reads SQIVND (reference sequence). V was clipped by 6 bases and J by 1 base; unmatched bases: 9. This CDR3 region has 16 residues. The CDR3 reads CASRQNNRGSGNTIYF. CDR3 bases: TGTGCCAGTAGGCAAAACAACAGGGGATCTGGAAACACCATATATTTT. Full variable domain (remainder filled in from reference TRBV19 and TRBJ1-3): DGGITQSPKYLFRKEGQNVTLSCEQNLNHDAMYWYRQDPGQGLRLIYYSQIVNDFQKGDIAEGYSVSREKKESFPLTVTSAQKNPTAFYLCASRQNNRGSGNTIYFGEGSWLTVV.

The CDR3 loop is CASSQPGITGELFF. The DNA of the CDR3 is TGTGCCAGCAGCCAACCAGGGATCACCGGGGAGCTGTTTTTT. The chain couples TRBV3-1 (or the pseudogene TRBV3-2) to TRBJ2-2; D may be TRBD1 (5 bases). The ends were cut back, 2 bases at V and 4 bases at J, with 8 bases in the middle. The CDR3 sequence is 14 residues long. Germline CDR1 reads LGHDT; CDR2 reads YNNKEL (reference sequence).

This clone was observed at least ten times. V is TRBV11-2 and J is TRBJ1-3, with D uncertain. Between the trimmed V and J ends, which lost 6 bases and 3 bases, there was a span of 12 bases. The length of the CDR3 is 14 residues. Germline loops: CDR1 SGHAT, CDR2 FQNNGV. The CDR3 protein is CASSSRQDGNTIYF. CDR3 in DNA: TGTGCCAGCAGTTCCCGGCAGGATGGAAACACCATATATTTT.

The CDR3 sequence: CATSRGGQDYGYTF. CDR3 bases: TGTGCCACCAGCAGAGGGGGACAGGACTATGGCTACACCTTC. V is TRBV15 and J is TRBJ1-2; TRBD1 agrees at 8 bases. J was trimmed by 3 bases and V by 1 base; bases with no gene match: 1. Looked up from germline, CDR1 is LNHNV and CDR2 is YYDKDF (reference sequence). The CDR3 has 14 residues. Drawing the rest from reference TRBV15 and TRBJ1-2, the complete variable domain is DAMVIQNPRYQVTQFGKPVTLSCSQTLNHNVMYWYQQKSSQAPKLLFHYYDKDFNNEADTPDNFQSRRPNTSFCFLDIRSPGLGDTAMYLCATSRGGQDYGYTFGSGTRLTVV.

This clone was seen just once. This rearrangement joins TRBV18 to TRBJ1-6; D is unresolved. CDR3 length: 16 amino acids. Looked up from germline, CDR1 is KGHSH and CDR2 is LQKENI. Trimming left V 6 bases short and J 0 bases short, with 12 bases between. CDR3 residues: CASSPAPSSYNSPLHF. The CDR3 coding sequence is TGTGCCAGCTCCCCAGCCCCGAGCTCCTATAATTCACCCCTCCACTTT. The whole variable domain, remainder taken from reference TRBV18 and TRBJ1-6, is NAGVMQNPRHLVRRRGQEARLRCSPMKGHSHVYWYRQLPEEGLKFMVYLQKENIIDESGMPKERFSAEFPKEGPSILRIQQVVRGDSAAYFCASSPAPSSYNSPLHFGNGTRLTVT.

A few counts support this clone. V gene TRBV10-3 combines with J gene TRBJ1-1; perhaps TRBD1 as D (6 bases). This CDR3 region has 13 residues. V was clipped by 6 bases and J by 2 bases, with 10 bases between them. Germline CDR1 and CDR2: ENHRY and SYGVKD. As DNA, the CDR3 is TGTGCCATCAGGGACAGACCAAACACTGAAGCTTTCTTT. Translating it yields CAIRDRPNTEAFF.